A single sample gave rise to the 26 T cell receptor beta chains below, sequenced in a study of T cell clones after liver transplantation. Measured with immunoSEQ multiplex PCR; TCRdb has only the in-frame clones, and not every one. The table shows approximately 70,000 clones, with under 90% occurring only once. The sample here was CD4+ T cells from blood, taken around 50 months after liver transplant. These receptors were collected from a human patient who received a liver transplant. Some of these T cells may belong to the graft donor.

At least ten counts were recorded for this clone. The chain carries TRBV27 and TRBJ2-7; TRBD1 is a possible D gene (6 bases). V was shortened by 1 base and J by 6 bases, with 25 bases between the two germline ends. The length of the CDR3 is 18 residues. The germline CDR1 and CDR2 sequences are MNHEY and SMNVEV (reference sequence). The CDR3 nucleotides read TGTGCCAGCAGTTTATTCCTCACGGGGACATACGACCTCGGCGAGCAGTACTTC. Translation: CASSLFLTGTYDLGEQYF.

This chain links TRBV11-1 with TRBJ2-5, with D perhaps TRBD2 (7 bases). Per germline, CDR1 SGHAT and CDR2 FQDESV (reference sequence). The CDR3 consists of 13 residues. Between the trimmed V and J ends, which lost 5 bases and 4 bases, there was a span of 11 bases. Here the CDR3 reads CASSKGGGETQYF. CDR3 in DNA: TGTGCCAGCAGCAAGGGGGGGGGAGAGACCCAGTACTTC. Variable domain in full (rest from reference TRBV11-1 and TRBJ2-5): EAEVAQSPRYKITEKSQAVAFWCDPISGHATLYWYRQILGQGPELLVQFQDESVVDDSQLPKDRFSAERLKGVDSTLKIQPAELGDSAMYLCASSKGGGETQYFGPGTRLLVL.

A word on this clone: It is unclear where the CDR3 begins or ends on the DNA, so no DNA is shown, and the CDR3 is as TCRdb lists it. The chain joins TRBV28 to TRBJ1-1. Germline CDR1 and CDR2: MDHEN and SYDVKM. The CDR3 region is 13 residues in length, termini included. CDR3 amino acids: CASSSVRGRGAFF.

The chain employs TRBV9 and TRBJ2-7; TRBD1 matches 9 bases. The CDR3 consists of 14 residues. Losses at the gene ends were 0 bases for V and 4 bases for J; bases not matched to a gene: 2. Germline-derived CDR1 and CDR2 are SGDLS and YYNGEE. CDR3 region: CASSVGGQGYEQYF. The CDR3 region has the DNA TGTGCCAGCAGCGTAGGGGGACAGGGTTACGAGCAGTACTTC.

A word on this clone: Other DNA sequences in the same sample also yield this CDR3. The gene calls are TRBV7-8 and TRBJ1-5; TRBD1 might be the D (6 bases). Germline V CDR1 and CDR2: SGHVS, FQNEAQ. Trimming shortened V by 1 base and J by 2 bases, and 12 bases separated the two germline ends. This CDR3 spans 16 amino acids. CDR3 in DNA: TGTGCCAGCAGCTTAGGAGGACAGCCAGGCAATCAGCCCCAGCATTTT. Translation: CASSLGGQPGNQPQHF.

V and J are TRBV7-9 and TRBJ1-2, with D possibly matching TRBD1 (5 bases). V lost 4 bases and J lost 5, with 14 bases in between. The CDR3 totals 14 residues. CDR1 and CDR2 from the germline V gene are SEHNR and FQNEAQ (reference sequence). The CDR3 protein is CASSSGHGLYGYTF. CDR3 in DNA: TGTGCCAGCAGCTCAGGACATGGATTGTATGGCTACACCTTC. Variable domain in full (rest from reference TRBV7-9 and TRBJ1-2): DTGVSQNPRHKITKRGQNVTFRCDPISEHNRLYWYRQTLGQGPEFLTYFQNEAQLEKSRLLSDRFSAERPKGSFSTLEIQRTEQGDSAMYLCASSSGHGLYGYTFGSGTRLTVV.

The chain joins TRBV21-1 to TRBJ2-7; the D call in the table, TRBD1, was not verified against the DNA. TRBV21-1 is flagged as a pseudogene. There are 15 residues in the CDR3. DNA for the CDR3: TGTGCCAGAAGTAGTCCCGGGACAGAGGCCTACGAGCAGTACTTC. Its translation: CARSSPGTEAYEQYF.

V is TRBV6-5 and J is TRBJ1-2; D ambiguous. The germline CDR1 and CDR2 sequences are MNHEY and SVGAGI. The CDR3 consists of 14 residues. Trimming pared 6 bases from V and 1 base from J, leaving 12 bases between. For the CDR3, the DNA is TGTGCCAGCAGGGAGGGAGTACTTAACTATGGCTACACCTTC. Translating it yields CASREGVLNYGYTF.

The chain has TRBV7-9 and TRBJ1-4; the D gene is possibly TRBD1 (5 bases). Trimming cost V 5 bases and J 8 bases, with 15 bases left between them. CDR3 size: 14 residues. Looked up from germline, CDR1 is SEHNR and CDR2 is FQNEAQ (reference sequence). The CDR3 reads CASSPAQGGEKLFF. The CDR3 DNA reads TGTGCCAGCAGCCCCGCGCAGGGAGGGGAAAAACTGTTTTTT.

V usage is TRBV7-2 and J usage is TRBJ2-1; TRBD2 agrees at 9 bases. Germline CDR1 reads SGHTA; CDR2 reads FQGNSA. This CDR3 region has 15 residues. Trimming at V came to 2 bases and at J to 3 bases, leaving 2 bases not matched to a gene. In DNA, the CDR3 is TGTGCCAGCAGCTTACTTAGCGGGAGCTACAATGAGCAGTTCTTC. This translates into CASSLLSGSYNEQFF.

This clone was found a few times. J is TRBJ1-4 and V is TRBV15, with D hard to call. The germline V gene has CDR1 LNHNV and CDR2 YYDKDF (reference sequence). The V gene lost 8 bases and the J gene lost 0 bases, with 13 bases spanning the gap. CDR3 size: 15 residues. Written as DNA, the CDR3 is TGTGCCACCGGCAACGAGGGAGCAACTAATGAAAAACTGTTTTTT. Amino acids: CATGNEGATNEKLFF. Based on the CDR3 plus reference TRBV15 and TRBJ1-4, the full variable domain is DAMVIQNPRYQVTQFGKPVTLSCSQTLNHNVMYWYQQKSSQAPKLLFHYYDKDFNNEADTPDNFQSRRPNTSFCFLDIRSPGLGDTAMYLCATGNEGATNEKLFFGSGTQLSVL.

The genes are TRBV4-2 and TRBJ2-3, with a weak D call TRBD1 (5 bases). V lost 0 bases and J lost 2, with 9 bases in between. The CDR3 has 15 amino acids. Germline assignment: CDR1 LGHNA and CDR2 YNFKEQ. In nucleotides, the CDR3 is TGTGCCAGCAGCCAAGACCACAGGTTCACAGATACGCAGTATTTT. It codes for CASSQDHRFTDTQYF.

The genes are TRBV28 and TRBJ2-5; D possibly corresponds to TRBD1 (6 bases). Trimming cost V 6 bases and J 5 bases, with 13 bases left between them. Germline-derived CDR1 and CDR2 are MDHEN and SYDVKM. This CDR3 has 13 residues. The chain's CDR3 is CASSRPGVETQYF. CDR3 sequence (DNA): TGTGCCAGCAGCCGCCCAGGGGTTGAGACCCAGTACTTC.

The chain carries TRBV9 and TRBJ1-3; D remains ambiguous. Deletions cut 3 bases from V and 3 bases from J, with 10 bases between. CDR3 length equals 14 residues. The germline CDR1 and CDR2 sequences are SGDLS and YYNGEE. The CDR3 protein is CASSGRQLGNTIYF. In nucleotides, the CDR3 is TGTGCCAGCAGCGGAAGACAACTTGGAAACACCATATATTTT.

V usage is TRBV18 and J usage is TRBJ1-1; TRBD1 matches 7 bases. This CDR3 is built from 16 residues. The germline V gene has CDR1 KGHSH and CDR2 LQKENI. V lost 2 bases to trimming and J lost 5 bases; unmatched junction nucleotides: 11. This CDR3 reads CASSPTTSRGITEAFF. DNA for the CDR3: TGTGCCAGCTCACCAACTACGAGCAGGGGGATAACTGAAGCTTTCTTT.

In DNA form, the CDR3 reads TGTGCCAGCAGCCAAGGACATCAAGAGACCCAGTACTTC. It specifies CASSQGHQETQYF. The gene calls are TRBV11-2 and TRBJ2-5; TRBD1 might be the D (5 bases). V was clipped by 5 bases and J by 2 bases, with 9 bases between them. The length of the CDR3 is 13 residues. The germline V gene has CDR1 SGHAT and CDR2 FQNNGV. Variable domain in full (rest from reference TRBV11-2 and TRBJ2-5): EAGVAQSPRYKIIEKRQSVAFWCNPISGHATLYWYQQILGQGPKLLIQFQNNGVVDDSQLPKDRFSAERLKGVDSTLKIQPAKLEDSAVYLCASSQGHQETQYFGPGTRLLVL.

The table lists this clone with a count of one. V gene TRBV18 combines with J gene TRBJ1-5; TRBD1 agrees at 9 bases. This CDR3 comprises 16 residues. The trim removed 2 bases at V and 0 bases at J, leaving 2 bases unmatched. Looked up from germline, CDR1 is KGHSH and CDR2 is LQKENI. DNA for the CDR3: TGTGCCAGCTCACCAACAGGGGGCGTTAGCAATCAGCCCCAGCATTTT. Protein sequence: CASSPTGGVSNQPQHF.

The chain has TRBV27 and TRBJ1-2; D may be TRBD1 (5 bases). The CDR3 loop spans 14 amino acids. Germline V gene data show CDR1 as MNHEY and CDR2 as SMNVEV (reference sequence). V was shortened by 5 bases and J by 8 bases, with 18 bases between the two germline ends. CDR3: CASSPGTRAGGYTF. The CDR3 DNA reads as TGTGCCAGCAGTCCCGGGACCAGGGCCGGCGGCTACACCTTC.

This chain links TRBV5-6 with TRBJ2-5, with a tentative D call TRBD1 (5 bases). The germline V gene encodes CDR1 SGHDT and CDR2 YYEEEE. The CDR3 has 11 amino acids. Trimming took off 5 bases at V and 7 bases at J, with 9 bases between the two ends. CDR3 region: CASRQGGTQYF. In DNA, the CDR3 is TGTGCCAGCAGGCAGGGCGGGACCCAGTACTTC.

The rearrangement joins TRBV30 to TRBJ1-2, with 8 bases identical to TRBD1. The V segment lost 5 bases and the J segment 8 bases; nucleotides outside the gene matches: 7. Looked up from germline, CDR1 is GTSNPN and CDR2 is SVGIG (reference sequence). CDR3 length: 12 amino acids. The CDR3 region is CAWWTGRRGYTF. The CDR3 nucleotides are TGTGCCTGGTGGACAGGGAGAAGGGGCTACACCTTC. The variable domain in full, completed from reference TRBV30 and TRBJ1-2, reads SQTIHQWPATLVQPVGSPLSLECTVEGTSNPNLYWYRQAAGRGLQLLFYSVGIGQISSEVPQNLSASRPQDRQFILSSKKLLLSDSGFYLCAWWTGRRGYTFGSGTRLTVV.

The rearrangement links TRBV11-1 to TRBJ1-2; TRBD1 might be the D (5 bases). The CDR3 covers 16 residues. Per the germline V gene, CDR1 is SGHAT and CDR2 is FQDESV (reference sequence). V lost 5 bases and J 3 bases, leaving 19 bases between the germline ends. The DNA of the CDR3 is TGTGCCAGCAGCCGGGCAGGAGGGGATTTCGACTATGGCTACACCTTC. The encoded protein is CASSRAGGDFDYGYTF.

This clone was observed a handful of times. V gene TRBV7-2 combines with J gene TRBJ2-1; 7 bases align to TRBD2. CDR1 is SGHTA and CDR2 is FQGNSA in the germline V gene. The V gene end was trimmed by 5 bases and the J gene end by 4 bases; junction bases not matched to a gene: 8. The CDR3 has 15 amino acids. CDR3 residues: CASSPTSVGYNEQFF. In DNA, the CDR3 is TGTGCCAGCAGCCCCACTAGCGTGGGGTACAATGAGCAGTTCTTC.

The genes are TRBV15 and TRBJ2-7; D is uncertain. Trimming stripped 0 bases from V and 3 bases from J, with 12 bases between. From germline, CDR1 is LNHNV and CDR2 YYDKDF (reference sequence). The CDR3 covers 15 residues. As DNA, the CDR3 is TGTGCCACCAGCAGAGATCCGGGCCCCGACTACGAGCAGTACTTC. Translation: CATSRDPGPDYEQYF.

This chain joins TRBV9 and TRBJ1-6; 10 nucleotides align to TRBD1. Germline trimming cut 0 bases from V and 7 bases from J; bases unmatched to any gene: 1. The CDR3 runs to 15 residues. CDR1 is SGDLS, CDR2 YYNGEE, per germline. In DNA form, the CDR3 reads TGTGCCAGCAGCGTAGGACAGGGGGCGAATTCACCCCTCCACTTT. This sequence encodes CASSVGQGANSPLHF.

The rearrangement links TRBV5-6 to TRBJ2-5, with D uncertain. CDR1 SGHDT and CDR2 YYEEEE come from the germline V gene. V shed 6 bases and J shed 5 bases, with 8 bases lying between them. This CDR3 is 11 amino acids long. CDR3: CASKDMETQYF. The CDR3 DNA sequence: TGTGCCAGCAAGGATATGGAGACCCAGTACTTC.

The rearrangement uses TRBV5-1 and TRBJ2-1, with TRBD2 matching 8 bases. The CDR3 is made up of 18 amino acids. Per germline, CDR1 SGHRS and CDR2 YFSETQ. Trimming removed 4 bases from V and 5 bases from J; junction bases left unmatched: 17. The CDR3 spells CASSASNPLAGGDNEQFF. The CDR3 region has the DNA TGCGCCAGCAGCGCATCTAACCCTCTCGCGGGGGGTGACAATGAGCAGTTCTTC.